This T cell receptor beta chain was sequenced during a study of Graves' ophthalmopathy and Graves' hyperthyroidism. This CDR3 is 15 amino acids long. The germline gives CDR1 SGHRS, CDR2 YFSETQ. The TCR beta CDR3 regions underwent amplification from RNA transcripts. HTBI-primed first-round RT-PCR preceded second-round multiplex PCR. TCRdb re-called the multiplex PCR reads with MiXCR, one entry per CDR3 protein. The data contain over 500,000 distinct CDR3 sequences, 20% to 25% of them seen just once; the ten biggest clones take up approximately 7.7%. This clonotype was recorded a few times. This may arise from a read error, as a much more abundant clone is one base away.

The receptor comes from a woman under 30 with stable Graves' hyperthyroidism. Some clones in this sample may be carry-over from other donors' samples. Sequences were obtained from peripheral blood. V and J are TRBV5-1 and TRBJ2-5; no firm D call. The CDR3 region is CASSLKTSVQVTQYF. DNA for the CDR3: TGCGCCAGCAGCTTGAAGACGAGCGTACAAGTGACCCAGTACTTC.